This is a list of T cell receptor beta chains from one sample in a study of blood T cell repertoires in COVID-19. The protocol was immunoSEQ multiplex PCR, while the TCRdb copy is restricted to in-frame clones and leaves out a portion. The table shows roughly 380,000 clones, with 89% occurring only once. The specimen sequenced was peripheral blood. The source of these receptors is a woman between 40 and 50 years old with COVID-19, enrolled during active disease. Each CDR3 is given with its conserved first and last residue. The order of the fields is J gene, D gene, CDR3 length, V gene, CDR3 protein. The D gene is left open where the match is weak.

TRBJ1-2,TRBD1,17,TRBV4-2,CASSQDRTGGTNYGYTF
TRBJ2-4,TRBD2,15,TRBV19,CASSMTSGDKNIQYF
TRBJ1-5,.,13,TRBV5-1,CASMTWEDQPQHF
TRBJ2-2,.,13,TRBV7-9,CASSLAQTGELFF
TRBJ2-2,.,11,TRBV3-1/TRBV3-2,CASSSPGELFF
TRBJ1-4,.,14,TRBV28,CASSPGTGEEKLFF
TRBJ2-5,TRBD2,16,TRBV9,CASTRGTSGLQETQYF
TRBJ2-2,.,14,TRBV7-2,CASAGAPNTGELFF
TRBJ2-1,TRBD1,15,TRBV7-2,CASSLRGGLYNEQFF
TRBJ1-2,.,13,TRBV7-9,CASSAWGDYGYTF
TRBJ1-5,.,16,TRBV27,CASSLSWESLNQPQHF
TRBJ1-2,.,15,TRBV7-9,CASSPRKINIYGYTF
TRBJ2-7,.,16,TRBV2,CASQMFPPDTASEQYF
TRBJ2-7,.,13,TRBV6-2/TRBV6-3,CASSYAGFEEQYF
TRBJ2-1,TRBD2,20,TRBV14,CASSLSLGRGRKWLENEQFF
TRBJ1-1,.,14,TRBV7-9,CASSLAGLGEEAFF
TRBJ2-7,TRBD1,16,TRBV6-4,CASSLWGGTGVYEQYF
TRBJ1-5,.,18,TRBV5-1,CASSLISKSVYSNQPQHF